This TCR beta chain appears in the sequencing data of a study of PD-1 blockade in classical Hodgkin lymphoma (dated by TCRdb to about 2020). About the investigation overall: Nivolumab dosing was 3 mg/kg intravenously every 2 weeks, continuing until either disease progression or unacceptable toxicity. To define a peripheral blood immune signature of response to PD-1 blockade in classical Hodgkin lymphoma, the study combined TCR beta sequencing with CyTOF. General findings and caveats noted by the study authors: The study was restricted to a single clinical trial cohort, and the causes of repertoire differences, possibly disease activity or prior therapy, were left undefined. Lower diversity was seen in patients whose nivolumab began less than 1 year after ASCT, and these patients were left out of later analyses so that immune reconstitution would not confound the results. A significant rise by C4D1 was seen in CD4+ but not CD8+ TCR diversity (p=0.0027 vs p=0.16), with the rise being most apparent in complete responders (p=0.02). Trial patients with a complete response had baseline diversity similar to that of newly diagnosed patients, while partial responders and progressors had significantly lower diversity. Baseline TCR diversity was reported to be lower in newly diagnosed patients than in healthy donors, and even lower in relapsed/refractory patients.

Reading the label with the study, this specimen's time point is: cycle 1 day 1 (C1D1), immediately before nivolumab initiation. Every trial patient had relapsed after autologous stem cell transplantation, and cohorts A, B and C differed in prior brentuximab vedotin exposure. The trial cohort was composed of some 57 patients with relapsed/refractory classical Hodgkin lymphoma, for whom complete response, partial response or progressive disease was recorded as best overall response. Trial patients were treated with single-agent nivolumab in the multi-cohort phase II CheckMate 205 trial. Best overall response was determined by an independent review committee according to the 2007 International Working Group response criteria. PBMCs from the trial were collected at three points: immediately before nivolumab initiation (C1D1), and during therapy at cycle 2 day 1 and cycle 4 day 1. Peripheral blood was collected in 8 mL Vacutainer Cell Preparation Tubes, from which PBMCs were isolated by centrifugation and then cryopreserved.

The germline V gene yields SQVTM for CDR1 and ANQGSEA for CDR2. V lost 7 bases and J lost 0 bases; the stretch between them is 9 bases long. From the cysteine up to the phenylalanine, the CDR3 has a length of 13 residues. Only the CDR3 DNA is retained, 39 bases long and in frame from the first base. Genomic DNA was extracted with the Qiagen DNeasy kit from unsorted PBMCs and from negatively selected CD4+ and CD8+ fractions. TCR beta CDR3 regions were subjected to amplification by immunoSEQ multiplex PCR with primers that anneal to V and J segments. A synthetic immune receptor repertoire was used to minimize amplification bias, and any residual bias was removed computationally once sequencing was done. In the original analysis: Repertoire diversity was quantified as the Shannon entropy index using custom Python scripts. Unsorted, CD4+ and CD8+ repertoires were examined separately, except in combined analyses, for which CD4+ and CD8+ sequences were merged in silico. Clonal expansion was defined as a frequency increase of at least 2-fold after treatment compared with C1D1, and clones undetected at baseline were assigned a pseudocount of 0.5. Clones with 0 or 1 copy at C1D1 were defined as singleton clones, while clones with 2 or more copies were defined as non-singleton clones. By matching protein sequences in sorted samples from the same patient, clones expanded in unsorted samples were annotated as CD4+, CD8+ or unknown. Wilcoxon tests were applied to paired samples to test diversity changes from C1D1 to C4D1. TCRdb's version of the immuneACCESS table is confined to in-frame rearrangements and falls short of the full clone set. An unresolved V gene accounts for under half of the shortfall where checked; the remainder is of unknown origin. V and J calls and clone size are those listed in that table; D and trimming were worked out from the DNA. Within this sample are some 14,000 clones, with around 84% of them counted one time only. The top ten clones comprise under 6% of the sample.

For this clone: Its antigen remains unidentified. Base-call qualities are not available, and no considerably larger clone is one nucleotide away.

The sequence is built from TRBV29-1 and TRBJ1-4, with a tentative D gene TRBD1 over 6 matching bases. The receptor comes from a human donor with classical Hodgkin lymphoma. The sequencing used peripheral blood mononuclear cells (PBMCs), collected at baseline. The DNA sequence is TGCAGCGCTCGGACAGCAACTAATGAAAAACTGTTTTTT. Its protein is CSARTATNEKLFF.